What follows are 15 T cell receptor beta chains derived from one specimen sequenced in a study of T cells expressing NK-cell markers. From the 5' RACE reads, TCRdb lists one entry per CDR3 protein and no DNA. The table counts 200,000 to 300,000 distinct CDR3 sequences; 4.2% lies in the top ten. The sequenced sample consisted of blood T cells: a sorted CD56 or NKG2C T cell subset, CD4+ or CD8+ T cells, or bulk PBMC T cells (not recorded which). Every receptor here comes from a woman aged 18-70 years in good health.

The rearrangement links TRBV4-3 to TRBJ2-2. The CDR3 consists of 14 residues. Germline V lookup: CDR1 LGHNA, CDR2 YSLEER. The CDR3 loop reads CASSPTENTGELFF.

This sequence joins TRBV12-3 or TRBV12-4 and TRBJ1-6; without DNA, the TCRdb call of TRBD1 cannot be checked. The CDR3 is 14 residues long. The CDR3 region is CASTLGQRSSPLHF.

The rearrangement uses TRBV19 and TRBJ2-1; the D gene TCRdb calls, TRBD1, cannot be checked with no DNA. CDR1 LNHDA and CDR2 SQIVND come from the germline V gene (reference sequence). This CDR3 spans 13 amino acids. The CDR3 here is CASSLGQKYEQFF.

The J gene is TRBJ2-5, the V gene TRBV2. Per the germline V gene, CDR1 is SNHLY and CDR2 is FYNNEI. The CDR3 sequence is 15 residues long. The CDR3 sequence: CASSLFSSRQETQYF.

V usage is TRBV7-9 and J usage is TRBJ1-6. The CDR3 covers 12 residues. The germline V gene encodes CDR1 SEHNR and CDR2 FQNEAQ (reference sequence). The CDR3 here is CASGLLGSPLHF. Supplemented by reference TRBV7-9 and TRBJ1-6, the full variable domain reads DTGVSQNPRHKITKRGQNVTFRCDPISEHNRLYWYRQTLGQGPEFLTYFQNEAQLEKSRLLSDRFSAERPKGSFSTLEIQRTEQGDSAMYLCASGLLGSPLHFGNGTRLTVT.

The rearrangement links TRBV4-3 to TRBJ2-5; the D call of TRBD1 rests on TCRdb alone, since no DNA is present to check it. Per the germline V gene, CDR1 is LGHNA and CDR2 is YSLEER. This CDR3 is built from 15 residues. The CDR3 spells CASSQDHSGAETQYF.

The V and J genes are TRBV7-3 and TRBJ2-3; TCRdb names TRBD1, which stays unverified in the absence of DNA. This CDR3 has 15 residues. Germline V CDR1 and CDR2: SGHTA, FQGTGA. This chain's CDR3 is CASRLTGKGSDTQYF.

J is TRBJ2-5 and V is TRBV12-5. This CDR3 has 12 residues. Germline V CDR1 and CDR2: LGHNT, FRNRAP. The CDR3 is CASGLGKETQYF. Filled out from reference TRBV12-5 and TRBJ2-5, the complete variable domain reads DARVTQTPRHKVTEMGQEVTMRCQPILGHNTVFWYRQTMMQGLELLAYFRNRAPLDDSGMPKDRFSAEMPDATLATLKIQPSEPRDSAVYFCASGLGKETQYFGPGTRLLVL.

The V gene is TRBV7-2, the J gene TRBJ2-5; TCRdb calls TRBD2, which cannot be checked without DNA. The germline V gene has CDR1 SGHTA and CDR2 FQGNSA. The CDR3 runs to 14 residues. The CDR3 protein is CASSLGTTKETQYF.

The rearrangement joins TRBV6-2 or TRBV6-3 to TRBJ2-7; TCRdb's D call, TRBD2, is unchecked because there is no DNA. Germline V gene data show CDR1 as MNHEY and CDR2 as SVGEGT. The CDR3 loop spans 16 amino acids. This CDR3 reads CASSYSPTSGIVEQYF.

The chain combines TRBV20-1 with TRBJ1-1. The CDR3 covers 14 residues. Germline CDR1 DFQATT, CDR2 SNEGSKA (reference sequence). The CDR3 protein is CSARVRGGETEAFF.

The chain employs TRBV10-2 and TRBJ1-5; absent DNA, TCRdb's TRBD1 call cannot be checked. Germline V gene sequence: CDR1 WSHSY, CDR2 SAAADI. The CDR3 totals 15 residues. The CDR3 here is CASSEGSGTGGPQHF.

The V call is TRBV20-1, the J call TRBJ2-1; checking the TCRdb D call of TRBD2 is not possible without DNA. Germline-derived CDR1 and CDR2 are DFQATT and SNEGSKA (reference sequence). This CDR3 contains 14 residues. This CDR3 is CSAPNQTSGGEQFF.

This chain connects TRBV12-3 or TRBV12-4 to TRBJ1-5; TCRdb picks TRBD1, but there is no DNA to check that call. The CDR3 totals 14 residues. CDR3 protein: CASSLVGGEQPQHF.

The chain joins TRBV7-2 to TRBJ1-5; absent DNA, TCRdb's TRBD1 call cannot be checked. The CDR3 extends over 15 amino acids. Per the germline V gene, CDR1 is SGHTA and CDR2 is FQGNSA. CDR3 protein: CASRGQGGGNQPQHF.